The 30 T cell receptor beta chains listed next were all sequenced from one sample in a study of blood T cells in healthy people across ages. Primers used in a second PCR of roughly 7 to 11 cycles were a sample-barcoded 5' primer and a J-beta primer mix. TCRdb re-analysed the 5' RACE reads in MiXCR, keeping a single row per CDR3 protein. The data show hundreds of thousands of distinct CDR3 sequences, 49% seen once. The source material was blood. These receptors were taken from a woman aged 60-75 years in good health.

The genes are TRBV6-1 and TRBJ2-1; TRBD1 aligns across 8 bases. The CDR3 extends over 16 amino acids. Trimming removed 4 bases from V and 6 bases from J; junction bases left unmatched: 11. Germline CDR1 is MNHNS and CDR2 is SASEGT. CDR3 sequence: CASSGNRGIKGNEQFF. CDR3 bases: TGTGCCAGCAGTGGCAACAGGGGGATCAAGGGCAATGAGCAGTTCTTC.

This clonotype was recorded a few times. V gene TRBV5-1 combines with J gene TRBJ1-1; D unclear. Germline V gene data show CDR1 as SGHRS and CDR2 as YFSETQ. This CDR3 has 16 residues. V lost 2 bases to trimming and J lost 1 base, with 15 bases between them. The CDR3 nucleotides read TGCGCCAGCAGCTTAGAGAGTATCCAACCGAACACTGAAGCTTTCTTT. Translating it yields CASSLESIQPNTEAFF.

This clonotype was seen a few times. This chain joins TRBV7-2 and TRBJ1-2, with D possibly TRBD1 on 6 matching bases. Per germline, CDR1 SGHTA and CDR2 FQGNSA. The CDR3 is 14 residues long. Trimming removed 3 bases at V and 3 bases at J, with 11 bases between. This chain's CDR3 is CASSLTDSHYGYTF. The CDR3 DNA follows: TGTGCCAGCAGCTTGACGGACAGCCACTATGGCTACACCTTC.

The sample holds a few counts of this clonotype. The J gene is TRBJ2-1, the V gene TRBV6-1; D is possibly TRBD2 (6 bases). The CDR3 spans 13 residues. Trimming took off 6 bases at V and 7 bases at J, with 13 bases between the two ends. Germline CDR1 MNHNS, CDR2 SASEGT. As DNA, the CDR3 is TGTGCCAGCAGGGGAGGAGGGGAGAATGAGCAGTTCTTC. This gives the protein CASRGGGENEQFF.

This clonotype was recorded a few times. The V gene is TRBV7-2, the J gene TRBJ1-4, with TRBD1 matching 9 bases. The CDR3 contains 13 residues. Unmatched junction bases numbered 5, after V lost 8 bases and J lost 7 bases. Germline V gene data show CDR1 as SGHTA and CDR2 as FQGNSA. The CDR3 sequence is CASGTGGSEKLFF. The CDR3 coding sequence is TGTGCCAGCGGTACAGGGGGCAGTGAAAAACTGTTTTTT.

This clonotype appeared a few times. The chain uses TRBV5-6 and TRBJ2-3; either TRBD1 or TRBD2 may supply D (5 bases each). This CDR3 spans 15 amino acids. Germline V gives CDR1 SGHDT, CDR2 YYEEEE. Trimming took off 2 bases at V and 1 base at J, with 11 bases between the two ends. For the CDR3, the DNA is TGTGCCAGCAGCTTATGGGACCGACGCACAGATACGCAGTATTTT. This translates into CASSLWDRRTDTQYF.

V usage is TRBV4-2 and J usage is TRBJ1-2; D gene unclear. Germline CDR1 LGHNA, CDR2 YNFKEQ. The ends were cut back, 4 bases at V and 1 base at J, with 13 bases in the middle. There are 15 residues in the CDR3. CDR3 region: CASSRQSSINYGYTF. CDR3 coding DNA: TGTGCCAGCAGCCGCCAAAGTAGTATTAACTATGGCTACACCTTC.

The sample holds a few counts of this clonotype. V and J are TRBV29-1 and TRBJ1-1, with 7 bases fitting TRBD1. Losses at the gene ends were 4 bases for V and 4 bases for J; bases not matched to a gene: 12. CDR1 and CDR2 from the germline V gene are SQVTM and ANQGSEA. This CDR3 is 15 amino acids long. The CDR3 DNA follows: TGCAGCGTTGTTGGGTACAGGGGTGGCTCCACTGAAGCTTTCTTT. Translation: CSVVGYRGGSTEAFF.

This rearrangement joins TRBV27 to TRBJ2-7, with a weak D call TRBD1 (6 bases). CDR3 size: 15 residues. Germline lookup yields CDR1 MNHEY and CDR2 SMNVEV (reference sequence). V shed 5 bases and J shed 0 bases, with 14 bases lying between them. CDR3 sequence (DNA): TGTGCCAGCAGTCGAAAAGCGGACAGCTCCTACGAGCAGTACTTC. This gives the protein CASSRKADSSYEQYF.

This clonotype was picked up many times. The chain recombines TRBV20-1 with TRBJ2-7; D gene ambiguous. The V end was cut by 6 bases, the J end by 5 bases, with 14 bases between. The CDR3 loop spans 12 amino acids. Germline CDR1 and CDR2: DFQATT and SNEGSKA (reference sequence). CDR3 sequence: CSANRASDEQYF. CDR3 DNA: TGCAGTGCCAATCGTGCCTCGGACGAGCAGTACTTC.

The chain recombines TRBV28 with TRBJ2-5, with 7 bases identical to TRBD2. V lost 3 bases, J lost 11 bases, and 12 bases stayed unmatched. The CDR3 covers 14 residues. Germline V gives CDR1 MDHEN, CDR2 SYDVKM. CDR3 sequence reads: CASSLTSNYNEQYF. The CDR3 coding sequence is TGTGCCAGCAGTTTGACTAGCAACTACAATGAGCAGTACTTC. The full variable domain, with the rest looked up from reference TRBV28 and TRBJ2-5, is DVKVTQSSRYLVKRTGEKVFLECVQDMDHENMFWYRQDPGLGLRLIYFSYDVKMKEKGDIPEGYSVSREKKERFSLILESASTNQTSMYLCASSLTSNYNEQYFGPGTRLLVL.

The rearrangement links TRBV6-2 or TRBV6-3 to TRBJ2-1; D is unclear. The DNA end lines up better with TRBJ2-7; the J call may be wrong. Germline-derived CDR1 and CDR2 are MNHEY and SVGEGT. The CDR3 is 13 amino acids. The CDR3 nucleotides read TGTGCCAGCAGTTACTCAATAACCAATGAGCAGTACTTC. This gives the protein CASSYSITNEQYF.

The V gene is TRBV11-2, the J gene TRBJ2-1; 15 bases match TRBD2. V trimming: 4 bases; J trimming: 3 bases; junction bases outside the gene matches: 1. CDR3 length: 16 residues. Germline V lookup: CDR1 SGHAT, CDR2 FQNNGV. The CDR3 loop reads CASSWTSGRDYNEQFF. CDR3 coding DNA: TGTGCCAGCAGCTGGACTAGCGGGAGGGACTACAATGAGCAGTTCTTC.

This clonotype was detected a few times. The gene calls are TRBV3-1 and TRBJ2-7, with D hard to call. CDR1 is LGHDT, CDR2 YNNKEL, per germline (reference sequence). This CDR3 has 12 amino acids. Trimming pared 6 bases from V and 3 bases from J, leaving 9 bases between. This CDR3 is CASSPSDYEQYF. The CDR3 nucleotides are TGTGCCAGCAGTCCCTCTGACTACGAGCAGTACTTC.

The chain carries TRBV10-3 and TRBJ2-4; 10 nucleotides line up with TRBD2. Germline assignment: CDR1 ENHRY and CDR2 SYGVKD. The V gene end was trimmed by 5 bases and the J gene end by 8 bases; junction bases not matched to a gene: 9. The CDR3 extends over 15 amino acids. CDR3 amino acids: CAISITSGKGDIQYF. The CDR3 DNA follows: TGTGCCATCAGTATCACTAGCGGGAAGGGGGACATTCAGTACTTC.

Only a few counts were recorded for this clonotype. The chain combines TRBV14 with TRBJ2-4; TRBD1 might be the D (5 bases). Trimming took off 1 base at V and 7 bases at J, with 23 bases between the two ends. CDR3 length: 18 residues. Germline V lookup: CDR1 SGHDN, CDR2 FVKESK. CDR3 nucleotides: TGTGCCAGCAGCCAAGTATCTGGCCGGACACTCCATAGGAACATTCAGTACTTC. Translation gives CASSQVSGRTLHRNIQYF.

The chain couples TRBV10-3 to TRBJ1-1, with D maybe TRBD1 (6 bases). Trimming pared 2 bases from V and 3 bases from J, leaving 13 bases between. The V gene's germline CDR1 is ENHRY and CDR2 SYGVKD. This CDR3 comprises 15 residues. CDR3 nucleotide sequence: TGTGCCATCAGTGAGGCGCCAGGGGTGGACACTGAAGCTTTCTTT. This sequence encodes CAISEAPGVDTEAFF.

This chain connects TRBV4-3 to TRBJ1-5; D is unresolved. CDR1 LGHNA and CDR2 YSLEER come from the germline V gene. The CDR3 has 15 amino acids. Between the trimmed V and J ends, which lost 0 bases and 3 bases, there was a span of 9 bases. CDR3 nucleotide sequence: TGCGCCAGCAGCCAAGAGAGACTTCCCAATCAGCCCCAGCATTTT. It codes for CASSQERLPNQPQHF.

The chain uses TRBV18 and TRBJ2-1; TRBD1 agrees at 10 bases. The CDR3 runs 16 residues. The germline CDR1 and CDR2 sequences are KGHSH and LQKENI. V was pared by 1 base and J by 4 bases, with 4 bases of the junction left unmatched. CDR3 DNA: TGTGCCAGCTCACCACAGGGACAGGGGCGTTACAATGAGCAGTTCTTC. It is translated as CASSPQGQGRYNEQFF.

J is TRBJ2-3 and V is TRBV5-1; 7 bases map to TRBD2. Losses at the gene ends were 4 bases for V and 4 bases for J; bases not matched to a gene: 9. Germline V gene data show CDR1 as SGHRS and CDR2 as YFSETQ. The CDR3 is made up of 15 amino acids. CDR3 residues: CASSPGGREADTQYF. The CDR3 DNA follows: TGCGCCAGCAGCCCGGGGGGTAGAGAAGCAGATACGCAGTATTTT.

The genes are TRBV24-1 and TRBJ2-1; D may be TRBD1 or TRBD2 (8 bases each). V lost 3 bases and J lost 4, with 30 bases in between. The CDR3 is made up of 21 amino acids. Per germline, CDR1 KGHDR and CDR2 SFDVKD. Here the CDR3 DNA reads TGTGCCACCAGTGATCGACAGGGGAAGGGACTAGACACCGTGGGATACAATGAGCAGTTCTTC. This encodes CATSDRQGKGLDTVGYNEQFF.

The chain employs TRBV20-1 and TRBJ1-5; D unresolved. The V end lost 6 bases, the J end lost 2 bases, and 8 bases lay between the germline ends. This CDR3 has 12 amino acids. Germline V CDR1 and CDR2: DFQATT, SNEGSKA (reference sequence). The CDR3 DNA reads TGCAGTGCGCCAAAGGGCAATCAGCCCCAGCATTTT. Translation: CSAPKGNQPQHF.

Concerning this clonotype: One end of the junction does not line up with germline, which may come from a read error. The CDR3 here is CASSFGRAYNEPYF. The CDR3, as DNA: TGTGCCAGCAGTTTTGGGAGGGCCTACAATGAGCCGTACTTC. V is TRBV5-8 and J is TRBJ2-1; 7 bases map to TRBD2. The length of the CDR3 is 14 residues. The V gene's germline CDR1 is SGHTS and CDR2 YDEGEE. The full variable domain, in which reference TRBV5-8 and TRBJ2-1 provide the parts outside the CDR3, is EAGVTQSPTHLIKTRGQQATLRCSPISGHTSVYWYQQALGLGLQFLLWYDEGEERNRGNFPPRFSGRQFPNYSSELNVNALELEDSALYLCASSFGRAYNEPYFGPGTRLTVL.

This clonotype was recorded a few times. The gene calls are TRBV4-2 and TRBJ2-2; 8 bases line up with TRBD1. This CDR3 spans 16 amino acids. The V segment lost 3 bases and the J segment 1 base; nucleotides outside the gene matches: 4. Per the germline V gene, CDR1 is LGHNA and CDR2 is YNFKEQ. CDR3 protein: CASSQFGTGNTGELFF. CDR3 nucleotides: TGTGCCAGCAGCCAGTTTGGGACAGGGAACACCGGGGAGCTGTTTTTT.

This clonotype was counted only a few times. The J gene is TRBJ2-1, the V gene TRBV4-3; 12 bases align to TRBD2. The V segment lost 4 bases and the J segment 10 bases; nucleotides outside the gene matches: 11. CDR1 and CDR2 from the germline V gene are LGHNA and YSLEER. The CDR3 loop spans 16 amino acids. CDR3 amino acids: CASSLATSGSPHEQFF. CDR3 DNA: TGCGCCAGCAGCCTCGCGACTAGCGGGAGCCCCCACGAGCAGTTCTTC.

This clonotype has only a few counts. The chain links TRBV18 to TRBJ1-2, with D maybe TRBD1 (6 bases). The length of the CDR3 is 13 residues. The V end was cut by 0 bases, the J end by 8 bases, with 10 bases between. Looked up from germline, CDR1 is KGHSH and CDR2 is LQKENI. This CDR3 is CASSPPGADGYTF. The CDR3 nucleotides are TGTGCCAGCTCACCACCGGGGGCAGACGGCTACACCTTC. Complete variable domain (other parts from reference TRBV18 and TRBJ1-2): NAGVMQNPRHLVRRRGQEARLRCSPMKGHSHVYWYRQLPEEGLKFMVYLQKENIIDESGMPKERFSAEFPKEGPSILRIQQVVRGDSAAYFCASSPPGADGYTFGSGTRLTVV.

This clonotype was picked up a small number of times. J is TRBJ2-5 and V is TRBV29-1; 11 positions agree with TRBD2. Germline loops: CDR1 SQVTM, CDR2 ANQGSEA. CDR3 length: 14 amino acids. CDR3 protein: CGAGTSGGEETQYF. For the CDR3, the DNA is TGCGGCGCAGGGACTAGCGGAGGGGAAGAGACCCAGTACTTC.

This rearrangement joins TRBV7-2 to TRBJ1-4, with no clear D. The CDR3 consists of 17 residues. With 3 bases removed from V and 3 bases from J, the gap between germline ends came to 17 bases. Germline CDR1 reads SGHTA; CDR2 reads FQGNSA. Written as DNA, the CDR3 is TGTGCCAGCAGCTTGAACTCGGTTGCCATGGCTAATGAAAAACTGTTTTTT. Translation: CASSLNSVAMANEKLFF. Full variable domain (missing parts from reference TRBV7-2 and TRBJ1-4): GAGVSQSPSNKVTEKGKDVELRCDPISGHTALYWYRQSLGQGLEFLIYFQGNSAPDKSGLPSDRFSAERTGGSVSTLTIQRTQQEDSAVYLCASSLNSVAMANEKLFFGSGTQLSVL.

There are a few counts of this clonotype. The chain links TRBV24-1 to TRBJ2-1, with TRBD1 as a possible D gene (5 bases). The V gene lost 0 bases and the J gene lost 0 bases, with 8 bases spanning the gap. There are 16 residues in the CDR3. Germline V lookup: CDR1 KGHDR, CDR2 SFDVKD. CDR3: CATSDLGQGSYNEQFF. The CDR3 DNA reads as TGTGCCACCAGTGATTTGGGGCAGGGCTCCTACAATGAGCAGTTCTTC.

The rearrangement links TRBV30 to TRBJ1-2; possible D gene TRBD1, 6 bases. The CDR3 is 18 amino acids. Germline CDR1 reads GTSNPN; CDR2 reads SVGIG (reference sequence). V was shortened by 0 bases and J by 0 bases, with 20 bases between the two germline ends. This chain's CDR3 is CAWSVLRRTVGTNYGYTF. DNA of the CDR3: TGTGCCTGGAGTGTACTTAGACGGACAGTCGGCACTAACTATGGCTACACCTTC.